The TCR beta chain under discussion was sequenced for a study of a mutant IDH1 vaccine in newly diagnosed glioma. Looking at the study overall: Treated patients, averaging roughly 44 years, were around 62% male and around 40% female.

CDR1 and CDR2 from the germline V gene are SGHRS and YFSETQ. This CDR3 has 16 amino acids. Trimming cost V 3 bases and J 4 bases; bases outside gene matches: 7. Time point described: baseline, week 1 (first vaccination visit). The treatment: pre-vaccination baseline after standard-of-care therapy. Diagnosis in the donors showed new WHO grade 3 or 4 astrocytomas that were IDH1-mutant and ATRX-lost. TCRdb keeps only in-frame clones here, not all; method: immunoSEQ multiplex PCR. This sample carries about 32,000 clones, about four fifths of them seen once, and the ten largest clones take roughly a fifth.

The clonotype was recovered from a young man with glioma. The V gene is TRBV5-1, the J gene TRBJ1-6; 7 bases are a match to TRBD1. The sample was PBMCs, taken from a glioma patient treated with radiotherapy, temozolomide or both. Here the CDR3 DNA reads TGCGCCAGCAGCTATTCCCCGGGACAGTATAATTCACCCCTCCACTTT. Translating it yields CASSYSPGQYNSPLHF. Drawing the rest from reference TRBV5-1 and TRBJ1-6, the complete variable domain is KAGVTQTPRYLIKTRGQQVTLSCSPISGHRSVSWYQQTPGQGLQFLFEYFSETQRNKGNFPGRFSGRQFSNSRSEMNVSTLELGDSALYLCASSYSPGQYNSPLHFGNGTRLTVT.